These 20 T cell receptor beta chains were all obtained from the same sample, sequenced in a study of identical twins. TCRdb re-derived calls from the 5' RACE reads in MiXCR, one entry per CDR3 protein. The sample comprises about 390,000 distinct CDR3 sequences, roughly 9% of which are singletons, and more than 8% rests with the top ten. The sample taken for sequencing was naive T cells sorted from blood. These receptor sequences come from a woman aged 45-59 years in good health.

The chain carries TRBV24-1 and TRBJ2-5; TRBD2 matches 9 bases. V lost 4 bases to trimming and J lost 4 bases; unmatched junction nucleotides: 9. Germline lookup yields CDR1 KGHDR and CDR2 SFDVKD. The CDR3 sequence is 16 residues long. The CDR3: CATSEPSGRIPETQYF. The CDR3 bases are TGTGCCACCAGTGAACCCAGCGGGAGGATTCCAGAGACCCAGTACTTC.

This clonotype has ten or more counts. This chain uses TRBV7-9 with TRBJ2-1; no clear D. This CDR3 region has 16 residues. The V gene's germline CDR1 is SEHNR and CDR2 FQNEAQ (reference sequence). V gave up 1 base and J gave up 1 base, with 11 bases separating them. The CDR3 spells CASSLEVGESYNEQFF. The CDR3 DNA follows: TGTGCCAGCAGCTTAGAGGTGGGCGAGTCCTACAATGAGCAGTTCTTC.

The V and J genes are TRBV7-8 and TRBJ2-5; D may be TRBD1 or TRBD2 (5 bases each). This CDR3 contains 15 residues. The V end lost 4 bases, the J end lost 5 bases, and 17 bases lay between the germline ends. Germline-derived CDR1 and CDR2 are SGHVS and FQNEAQ. The CDR3 loop reads CASSWGRGRVETQYF. CDR3 bases: TGTGCCAGCAGCTGGGGTCGGGGCAGGGTGGAGACCCAGTACTTC.

This clonotype has a count of ten or more. The chain recombines TRBV7-8 with TRBJ2-7; D perhaps matches TRBD2 (6 bases). V was clipped by 5 bases and J by 3 bases, with 14 bases between them. The germline V gene has CDR1 SGHVS and CDR2 FQNEAQ. This CDR3 spans 14 amino acids. The CDR3 loop is CASSPRRELYEQYF. CDR3 coding DNA: TGTGCCAGCAGCCCCAGGCGGGAACTCTACGAGCAGTACTTC.

This clonotype has more than one count but fewer than ten. The chain uses TRBV5-1 and TRBJ1-2; 7 bases are shared with TRBD1. Germline V gene lookup returns CDR1 SGHRS and CDR2 YFSETQ. With 5 bases clipped from V and 2 bases from J, the junction kept 9 bases outside the gene matches. The CDR3 spans 15 residues. CDR3 nucleotides: TGCGCCAGCAGTTATGGGACAGCTCCCAACTATGGCTACACCTTC. Translating it yields CASSYGTAPNYGYTF.

This clonotype has a handful of counts. Germline and junction disagree at one end, which may indicate a read error. The CDR3 DNA reads TGTGCTAGCAGCTTTACTAGCGGGAACACCGGGGAGCTGTTTTTT. Translation: CASSFTSGNTGELFF. J is TRBJ2-2 and V is TRBV7-7, with 8 bases lining up with TRBD2. From germline, CDR1 is SSHAT and CDR2 FNYEAQ (reference sequence). There are 15 residues in the CDR3.

This clonotype was detected only a few times. The chain combines TRBV14 with TRBJ2-3; 8 nucleotides agree with TRBD1. The CDR3 extends over 14 amino acids. After removal of 4 bases from V and 4 bases from J, the junction contained 4 bases not matched to a gene. From germline, CDR1 is SGHDN and CDR2 FVKESK. CDR3: CASSLTGGADTQYF. CDR3 DNA: TGTGCCAGCAGCCTTACAGGGGGTGCAGATACGCAGTATTTT.

The rearrangement uses TRBV20-1 and TRBJ2-1; 7 nucleotides align to TRBD1. Germline values: CDR1 DFQATT, CDR2 SNEGSKA (reference sequence). V gave up 1 base and J gave up 6 bases; unmatched junction bases: 6. This CDR3 comprises 14 residues. The DNA of the CDR3 is TGCAGTGCTAGAGTGGGGGCAGGGGGCAATGAGCAGTTCTTC. It encodes CSARVGAGGNEQFF.

V gene TRBV25-1 combines with J gene TRBJ2-3; the D gene is possibly TRBD1 (6 bases). The V gene lost 7 bases and the J gene lost 3 bases, with 8 bases spanning the gap. Germline lookup yields CDR1 MGHDK and CDR2 SYGVNS. The CDR3 is 12 amino acids. The CDR3 protein is CASIDRTDTQYF. The CDR3 coding sequence is TGTGCCAGCATCGACAGGACAGATACGCAGTATTTT.

This clonotype was observed a few times. The chain carries TRBV3-1 and TRBJ2-1; D possibly corresponds to TRBD2 (5 bases). Deletions cut 8 bases from V and 0 bases from J, with 8 bases between. This CDR3 has 13 amino acids. Germline values: CDR1 LGHDT, CDR2 YNNKEL (reference sequence). DNA of the CDR3: TGTGCCAGCGGAGGCAACTCCTACAATGAGCAGTTCTTC. This gives the protein CASGGNSYNEQFF.

This clonotype showed up just a few times. The chain joins TRBV5-1 to TRBJ2-1, with D possibly being TRBD2 (6 bases). From germline, CDR1 is SGHRS and CDR2 YFSETQ. Trimming took 0 bases from V and 7 from J, leaving 17 bases between them. The CDR3 loop spans 16 amino acids. For the CDR3, the DNA is TGCGCCAGCAGCTTGGCCGCCAGCGGGCCGGGTAATGAGCAGTTCTTC. Its protein is CASSLAASGPGNEQFF.

The rearrangement joins TRBV5-1 to TRBJ2-1; 8 positions match TRBD2. Germline values: CDR1 SGHRS, CDR2 YFSETQ. CDR3 size: 15 residues. V shed 2 bases, J shed 10 bases, and the junction held 11 bases outside the gene matches. The CDR3 loop reads CASSLGGRLAGEQFF. The CDR3 coding sequence is TGCGCCAGCAGCTTAGGGGGGAGGCTAGCGGGCGAGCAGTTCTTC. Based on the CDR3 plus reference TRBV5-1 and TRBJ2-1, the full variable domain is KAGVTQTPRYLIKTRGQQVTLSCSPISGHRSVSWYQQTPGQGLQFLFEYFSETQRNKGNFPGRFSGRQFSNSRSEMNVSTLELGDSALYLCASSLGGRLAGEQFFGPGTRLTVL.

This clonotype appeared a few times. The gene calls are TRBV15 and TRBJ2-5, with D possibly TRBD2 on 6 matching bases. The CDR3 totals 14 residues. From germline, CDR1 is LNHNV and CDR2 YYDKDF (reference sequence). V lost 6 bases and J 5 bases, leaving 16 bases between the germline ends. The CDR3 DNA follows: TGTGCCACCAGATCCCCGGGGGAAGGCGAGACCCAGTACTTC. This gives the protein CATRSPGEGETQYF.

This clonotype came up once. Here the CDR3 reads CASSLLGTGDTQYF. In DNA form, the CDR3 reads TGTGCCAGCAGTTTATTGGGGACTGGGGATACGCAGTATTTT. The rearrangement joins TRBV27 to TRBJ2-3, with a possible D match to TRBD2 (6 bases). The CDR3 spans 14 residues. The V gene lost 1 base and the J gene lost 6 bases, with 11 bases spanning the gap. The germline V gene encodes CDR1 MNHEY and CDR2 SMNVEV (reference sequence).

This clonotype has at least ten counts. The CDR3 DNA sequence: TGTGCCAGCAGCAGAATCCGAGACGAGCAGTACTTC. It encodes CASSRIRDEQYF. The gene calls are TRBV21-1 and TRBJ2-7. TRBV21-1 corresponds to a pseudogene. The CDR3 spans 12 residues.

This clonotype appeared a few times. This chain links TRBV12-3 or TRBV12-4 with TRBJ2-1, with 8 bases lining up with TRBD2. The CDR3 is 15 residues long. Losses at the gene ends were 3 bases for V and 5 bases for J; bases not matched to a gene: 6. The CDR3 spells CASSFAGRANNEQFF. CDR3 DNA: TGTGCCAGCAGTTTTGCCGGGAGGGCCAACAATGAGCAGTTCTTC.

V usage is TRBV6-6 and J usage is TRBJ2-2; 9 bases are shared with TRBD1. V lost 1 base to trimming and J lost 5 bases; unmatched junction nucleotides: 2. Per the germline V gene, CDR1 is MNHNY and CDR2 is SVGAGI (reference sequence). The CDR3 is made up of 15 amino acids. The CDR3, as DNA: TGTGCCAGCAGTTACTTAGGACAGGGGACCGGGGAGCTGTTTTTT. Its protein product is CASSYLGQGTGELFF.

There are many counts of this clonotype. V usage is TRBV20-1 and J usage is TRBJ1-2, with a tentative D call TRBD1 (5 bases). From germline, CDR1 is DFQATT and CDR2 SNEGSKA (reference sequence). V lost 0 bases and J lost 6, with 11 bases in between. This CDR3 comprises 13 residues. The CDR3 region has the DNA TGCAGTGCTAGAGATTCAGGGAGAGATGGCTACACCTTC. Protein product: CSARDSGRDGYTF.

This clonotype was seen more than once but under ten times. The genes are TRBV3-1 and TRBJ2-1; 7 nucleotides line up with TRBD1. The CDR3 extends over 14 amino acids. The J segment lost 6 bases and the V segment lost 4 bases, leaving 6 bases of the junction unmatched. The V gene's germline CDR1 is LGHDT and CDR2 YNNKEL (reference sequence). The CDR3 region has the DNA TGTGCCAGCAGCCCGACAGGGCCTATCAATGAGCAGTTCTTC. Its translation is CASSPTGPINEQFF.

This clonotype was seen only a few times. J is TRBJ2-2 and V is TRBV5-1, with D perhaps TRBD2 (5 bases). CDR3 length: 16 amino acids. Germline CDR1 and CDR2: SGHRS and YFSETQ. Trimming removed 0 bases from V and 4 bases from J, with 13 bases in between. DNA of the CDR3: TGCGCCAGCAGCTTGGCCGAGGGTCGAAGCACCGGGGAGCTGTTTTTT. The encoded protein is CASSLAEGRSTGELFF.